The clone carrying this T cell receptor beta chain has only a few counts. This specimen comes from a study of blood T cell repertoires in COVID-19. At the level of the study: Material from acute and convalescent COVID-19 was sourced from the United States, Italy and Spain. Sources were T cells, B-cell-depleted T cells, or PBMCs; the material itself was cDNA or gDNA.

There are 13 residues in the CDR3. CDR1 and CDR2 from the germline V gene are SGHRS and YFSETQ. Trimming removed 1 base at V and 3 bases at J, with 4 bases between. In the source study's methods: Estimation of nucleated cell counts relied on the amplification of reference gene primers. TCRdb keeps only in-frame clones here, not all; method: immunoSEQ multiplex PCR. That table supplies the V and J calls and clone size; D and trimming were determined from the DNA. The sample yields 150,000 to 200,000 clones, more than 75% seen once. The chain has TRBV5-1 and TRBJ1-4; no clear D. The TCR comes from a woman between 50 and 59 years old with acute COVID-19. Sequencing was done on a sample of PBMCs or T cells enriched from blood (not recorded which). The CDR3 nucleotides read TGCGCCAGCAGCTTGACAGCTAATGAAAAACTGTTTTTT. It codes for CASSLTANEKLFF. The complete variable domain, with remaining parts taken from reference TRBV5-1 and TRBJ1-4, reads KAGVTQTPRYLIKTRGQQVTLSCSPISGHRSVSWYQQTPGQGLQFLFEYFSETQRNKGNFPGRFSGRQFSNSRSEMNVSTLELGDSALYLCASSLTANEKLFFGSGTQLSVL.